The 3 T cell receptor beta chains listed next were all sequenced from one sample in a study of T cells after yellow fever vaccination. TCRdb called the 5' RACE reads again in MiXCR, with one record for every CDR3 protein. The sample includes approximately 340,000 distinct CDR3 sequences, approximately 9% seen only once; the top ten take roughly 18%. Sample: PBMCs, taken on the day of the first yellow fever vaccination. The receptors were sampled from a man between 18 and 29 years old who received the YFV17D yellow fever vaccine.

A few counts support this clonotype. The chain links TRBV5-1 to TRBJ2-2, with a tentative D call TRBD2 (6 bases). Trimming stripped 7 bases from V and 1 base from J, with 14 bases between. In germline, CDR1 is SGHRS, CDR2 YFSETQ. The CDR3 consists of 15 residues. CDR3 sequence (DNA): TGCGCCAGCGACACGGGAGAGATGAACACCGGGGAGCTGTTTTTT. It codes for CASDTGEMNTGELFF.

This clonotype was found a few times. The chain employs TRBV5-1 and TRBJ1-1, with a tentative D call TRBD1 (6 bases). V shed 3 bases and J shed 0 bases, with 15 bases lying between them. CDR3 length equals 16 residues. Per the germline V gene, CDR1 is SGHRS and CDR2 is YFSETQ. CDR3 residues: CASSSDGQPMNTEAFF. CDR3 bases: TGCGCCAGCAGCTCTGATGGACAGCCCATGAACACTGAAGCTTTCTTT.

This clonotype was detected many times. This chain connects TRBV5-6 to TRBJ2-5, with TRBD2 as a possible D gene (5 bases). The CDR3 has 16 residues. CDR1 is SGHDT, CDR2 YYEEEE, per germline. V lost 0 bases and J 4 bases, leaving 16 bases between the germline ends. The CDR3 bases are TGTGCCAGCAGCTTGGGAGGGCGAGGCGATCCAGAGACCCAGTACTTC. It specifies CASSLGGRGDPETQYF.